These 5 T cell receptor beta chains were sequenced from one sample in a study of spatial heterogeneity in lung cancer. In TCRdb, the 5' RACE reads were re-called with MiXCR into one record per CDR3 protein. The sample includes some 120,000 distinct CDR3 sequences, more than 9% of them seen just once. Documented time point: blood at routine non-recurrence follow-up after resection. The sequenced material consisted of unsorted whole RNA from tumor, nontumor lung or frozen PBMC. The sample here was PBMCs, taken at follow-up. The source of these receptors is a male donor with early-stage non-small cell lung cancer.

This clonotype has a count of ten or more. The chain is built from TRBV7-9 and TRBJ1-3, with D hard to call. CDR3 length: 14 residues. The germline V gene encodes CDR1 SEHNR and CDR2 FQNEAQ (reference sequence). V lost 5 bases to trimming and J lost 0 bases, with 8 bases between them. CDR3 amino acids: CASSPQISGNTIYF. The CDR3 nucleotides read TGTGCCAGCAGCCCCCAGATCTCTGGAAACACCATATATTTT.

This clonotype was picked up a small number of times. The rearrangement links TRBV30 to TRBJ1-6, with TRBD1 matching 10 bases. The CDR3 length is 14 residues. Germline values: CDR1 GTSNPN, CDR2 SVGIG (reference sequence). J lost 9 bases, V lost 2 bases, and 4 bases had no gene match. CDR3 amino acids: CAWSPGQGFSPLHF. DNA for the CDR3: TGTGCCTGGAGTCCGGGACAGGGGTTTTCACCCCTCCACTTT.

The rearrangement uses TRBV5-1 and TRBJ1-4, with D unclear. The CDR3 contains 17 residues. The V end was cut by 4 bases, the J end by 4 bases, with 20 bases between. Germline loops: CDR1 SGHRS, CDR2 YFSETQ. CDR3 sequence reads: CASSRGWKPQRNEKLFF. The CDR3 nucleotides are TGCGCCAGCAGCCGTGGGTGGAAGCCCCAGCGTAATGAAAAACTGTTTTTT.

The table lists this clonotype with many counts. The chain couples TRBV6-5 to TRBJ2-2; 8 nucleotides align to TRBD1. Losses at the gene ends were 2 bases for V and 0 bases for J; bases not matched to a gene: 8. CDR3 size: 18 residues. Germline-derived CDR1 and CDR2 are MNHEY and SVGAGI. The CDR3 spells CASSYRGQGNANTGELFF. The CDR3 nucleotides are TGTGCCAGCAGTTACCGTGGACAGGGTAACGCGAACACCGGGGAGCTGTTTTTT.

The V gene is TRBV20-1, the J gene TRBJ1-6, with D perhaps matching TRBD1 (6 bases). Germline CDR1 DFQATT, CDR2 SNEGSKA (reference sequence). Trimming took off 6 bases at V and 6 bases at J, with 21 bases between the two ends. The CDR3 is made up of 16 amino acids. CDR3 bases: TGCAGTGCAAAAAAACCCGGGACACCTCCTAATTCACCCCTCCACTTT. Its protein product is CSAKKPGTPPNSPLHF.